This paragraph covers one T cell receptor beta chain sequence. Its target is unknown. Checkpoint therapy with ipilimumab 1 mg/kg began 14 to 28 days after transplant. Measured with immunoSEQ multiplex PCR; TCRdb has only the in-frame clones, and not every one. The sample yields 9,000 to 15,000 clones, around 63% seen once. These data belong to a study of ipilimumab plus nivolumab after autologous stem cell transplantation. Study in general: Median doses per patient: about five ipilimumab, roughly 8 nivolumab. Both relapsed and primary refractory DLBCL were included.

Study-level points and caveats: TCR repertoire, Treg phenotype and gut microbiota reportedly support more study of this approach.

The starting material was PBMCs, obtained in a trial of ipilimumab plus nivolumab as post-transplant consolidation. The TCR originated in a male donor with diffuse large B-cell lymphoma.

DNA of the CDR3: TGTGCCAGCATCCCCAGGGGGAACACTGAAGCTTTCTTT. Encoded protein: CASIPRGNTEAFF. This rearrangement joins TRBV6-5 to TRBJ1-1; possibly TRBD1 for D (6 bases). The CDR3 has 13 amino acids. Germline V gene data show CDR1 as MNHEY and CDR2 as SVGAGI. With 7 bases removed from V and 1 base from J, the gap between germline ends came to 10 bases.